The clone carrying this T cell receptor (beta chain) was counted between two and nine times. This entry belongs to a study of T cells in Graves' hyperthyroidism and ophthalmopathy. TCR beta CDR3 region amplification was performed from RNA transcripts. Primed by the HTBI set, a first-round RT-PCR was run on the TCR CDR3. One entry per CDR3 protein results from TCRdb running MiXCR on the multiplex PCR reads. The profile shows 500,000 to 600,000 distinct CDR3 sequences, 35% to 50% of them singletons. Specimen: peripheral blood or thyroid tissue (not recorded which). The TCR was taken from an adult woman with Graves' disease, either hyperthyroidism or ophthalmopathy (not recorded which).

CDR3 DNA sequence: TGTGCCACCCAGCGGGAGGGCACAGATACGCAGTATTTT. This sequence encodes CATQREGTDTQYF. V and J are TRBV10-3 and TRBJ2-3, with 9 nucleotides matching TRBD2. Trimming cost V 10 bases and J 1 base; bases outside gene matches: 3. CDR3 length equals 13 residues. The V gene's germline CDR1 is ENHRY and CDR2 SYGVKD.